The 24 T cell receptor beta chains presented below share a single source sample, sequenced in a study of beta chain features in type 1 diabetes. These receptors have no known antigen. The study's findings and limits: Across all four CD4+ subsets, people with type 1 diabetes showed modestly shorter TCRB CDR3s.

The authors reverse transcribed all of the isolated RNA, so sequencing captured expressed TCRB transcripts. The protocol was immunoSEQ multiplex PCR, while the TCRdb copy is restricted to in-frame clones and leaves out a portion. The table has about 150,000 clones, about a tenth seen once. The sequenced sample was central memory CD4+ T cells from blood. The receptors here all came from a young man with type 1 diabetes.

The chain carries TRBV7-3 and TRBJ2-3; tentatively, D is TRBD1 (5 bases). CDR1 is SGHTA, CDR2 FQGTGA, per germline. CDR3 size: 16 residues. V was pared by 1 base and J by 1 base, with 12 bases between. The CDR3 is CASSLNQGIGTDTQYF. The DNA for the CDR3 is TGTGCCAGCAGCTTAAATCAGGGAATCGGCACAGATACGCAGTATTTT.

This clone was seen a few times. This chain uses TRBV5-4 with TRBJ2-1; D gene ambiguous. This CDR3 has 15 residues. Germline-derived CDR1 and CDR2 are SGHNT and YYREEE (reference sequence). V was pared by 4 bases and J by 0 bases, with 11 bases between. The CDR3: CASSRKVGSYNEQFF. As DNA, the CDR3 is TGTGCCAGCAGCCGAAAAGTCGGCTCCTACAATGAGCAGTTCTTC.

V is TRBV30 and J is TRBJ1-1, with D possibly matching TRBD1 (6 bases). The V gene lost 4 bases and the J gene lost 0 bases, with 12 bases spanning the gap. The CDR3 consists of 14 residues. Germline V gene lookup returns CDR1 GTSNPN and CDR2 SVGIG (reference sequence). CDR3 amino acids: CAWNRGGLNTEAFF. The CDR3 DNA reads TGTGCCTGGAACCGAGGGGGTCTGAACACTGAAGCTTTCTTT.

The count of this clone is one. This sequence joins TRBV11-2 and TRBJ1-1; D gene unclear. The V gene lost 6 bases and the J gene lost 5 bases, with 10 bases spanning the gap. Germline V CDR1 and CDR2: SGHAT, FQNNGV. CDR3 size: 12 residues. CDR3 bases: TGTGCCAGCAGTCGTAGAGTAACTGAAGCTTTCTTT. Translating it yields CASSRRVTEAFF. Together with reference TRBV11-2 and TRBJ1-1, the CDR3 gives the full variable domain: EAGVAQSPRYKIIEKRQSVAFWCNPISGHATLYWYQQILGQGPKLLIQFQNNGVVDDSQLPKDRFSAERLKGVDSTLKIQPAKLEDSAVYLCASSRRVTEAFFGQGTRLTVV.

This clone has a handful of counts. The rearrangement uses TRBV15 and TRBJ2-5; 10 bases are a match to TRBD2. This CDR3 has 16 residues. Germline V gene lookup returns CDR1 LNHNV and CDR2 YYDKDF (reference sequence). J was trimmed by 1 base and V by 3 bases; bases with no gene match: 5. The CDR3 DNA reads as TGTGCCACCAGCAGTGGTGGACTAGCGGCCCAAGAGACCCAGTACTTC. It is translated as CATSSGGLAAQETQYF.

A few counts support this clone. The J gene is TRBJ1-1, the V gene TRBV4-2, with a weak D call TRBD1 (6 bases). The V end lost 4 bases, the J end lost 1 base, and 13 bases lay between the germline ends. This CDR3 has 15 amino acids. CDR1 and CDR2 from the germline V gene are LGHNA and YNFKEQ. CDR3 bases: TGTGCCAGCAGCCCCGGGGGGCAAACGAACACTGAAGCTTTCTTT. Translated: CASSPGGQTNTEAFF.

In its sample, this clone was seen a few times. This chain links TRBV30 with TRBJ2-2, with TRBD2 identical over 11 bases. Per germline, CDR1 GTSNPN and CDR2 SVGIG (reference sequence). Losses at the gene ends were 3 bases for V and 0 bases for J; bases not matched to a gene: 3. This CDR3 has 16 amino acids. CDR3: CAWRPSGRPNTGELFF. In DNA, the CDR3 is TGTGCCTGGAGGCCTAGCGGGAGGCCGAACACCGGGGAGCTGTTTTTT. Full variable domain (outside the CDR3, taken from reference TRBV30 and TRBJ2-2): SQTIHQWPATLVQPVGSPLSLECTVEGTSNPNLYWYRQAAGRGLQLLFYSVGIGQISSEVPQNLSASRPQDRQFILSSKKLLLSDSGFYLCAWRPSGRPNTGELFFGEGSRLTVL.

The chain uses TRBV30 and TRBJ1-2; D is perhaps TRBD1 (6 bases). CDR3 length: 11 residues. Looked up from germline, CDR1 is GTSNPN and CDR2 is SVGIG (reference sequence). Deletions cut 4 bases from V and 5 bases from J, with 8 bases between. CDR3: CAWNQGYGYTF. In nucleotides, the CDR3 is TGTGCCTGGAATCAGGGGTATGGCTACACCTTC. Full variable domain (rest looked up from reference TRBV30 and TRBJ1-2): SQTIHQWPATLVQPVGSPLSLECTVEGTSNPNLYWYRQAAGRGLQLLFYSVGIGQISSEVPQNLSASRPQDRQFILSSKKLLLSDSGFYLCAWNQGYGYTFGSGTRLTVV.

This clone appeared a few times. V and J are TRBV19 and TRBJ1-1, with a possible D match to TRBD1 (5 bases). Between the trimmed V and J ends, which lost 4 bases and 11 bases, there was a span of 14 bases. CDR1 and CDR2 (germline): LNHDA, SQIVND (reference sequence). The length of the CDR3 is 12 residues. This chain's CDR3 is CASSNPGFGAFF. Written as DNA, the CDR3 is TGTGCCAGTAGTAACCCAGGGTTTGGCGCTTTCTTT.

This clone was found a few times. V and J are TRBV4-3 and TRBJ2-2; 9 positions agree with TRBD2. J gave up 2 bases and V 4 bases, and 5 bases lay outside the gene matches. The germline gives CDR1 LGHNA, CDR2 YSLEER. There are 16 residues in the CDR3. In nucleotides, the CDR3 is TGCGCCAGCAGCCCCTCTAGCGGGATAAACACCGGGGAGCTGTTTTTT. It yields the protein CASSPSSGINTGELFF.

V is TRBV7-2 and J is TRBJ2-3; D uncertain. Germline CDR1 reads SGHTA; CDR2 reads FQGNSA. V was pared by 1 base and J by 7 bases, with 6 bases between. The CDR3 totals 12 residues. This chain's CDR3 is CASSLELNTQYF. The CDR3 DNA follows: TGTGCCAGCAGCTTAGAGCTGAATACGCAGTATTTT.

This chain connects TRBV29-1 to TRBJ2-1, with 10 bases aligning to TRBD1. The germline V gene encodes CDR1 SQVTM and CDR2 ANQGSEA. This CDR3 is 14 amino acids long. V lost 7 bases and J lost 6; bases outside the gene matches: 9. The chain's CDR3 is CSAARDRGINEQFF. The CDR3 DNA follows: TGCAGCGCTGCTCGGGACAGGGGAATCAATGAGCAGTTCTTC.

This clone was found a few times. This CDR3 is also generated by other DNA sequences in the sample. CDR3 loop: CSGGTGRYEQYF. The CDR3 bases are TGCAGCGGGGGGACAGGGAGGTACGAGCAGTACTTC. The gene calls are TRBV29-1 and TRBJ2-7, with TRBD1 matching 9 bases. Per the germline V gene, CDR1 is SQVTM and CDR2 is ANQGSEA. The CDR3 consists of 12 residues. J was trimmed by 4 bases and V by 7 bases; bases with no gene match: 5.

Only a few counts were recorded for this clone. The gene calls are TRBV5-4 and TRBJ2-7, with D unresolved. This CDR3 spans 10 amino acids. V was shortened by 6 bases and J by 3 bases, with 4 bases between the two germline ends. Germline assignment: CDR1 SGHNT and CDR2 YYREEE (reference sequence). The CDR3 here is CASNSYEQYF. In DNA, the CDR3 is TGTGCCAGCAATAGCTACGAGCAGTACTTC. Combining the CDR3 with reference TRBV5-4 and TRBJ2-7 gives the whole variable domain ETGVTQSPTHLIKTRGQQVTLRCSSQSGHNTVSWYQQALGQGPQFIFQYYREEENGRGNFPPRFSGLQFPNYSSELNVNALELDDSALYLCASNSYEQYFGPGTRLTVT.

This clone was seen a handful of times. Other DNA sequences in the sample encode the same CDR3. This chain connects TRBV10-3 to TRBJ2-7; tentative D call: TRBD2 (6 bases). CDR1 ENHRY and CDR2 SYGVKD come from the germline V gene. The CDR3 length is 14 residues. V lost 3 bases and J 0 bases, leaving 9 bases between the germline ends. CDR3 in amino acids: CAISEGRSSYEQYF. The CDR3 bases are TGTGCCATCAGTGAAGGGAGGAGCTCCTACGAGCAGTACTTC.

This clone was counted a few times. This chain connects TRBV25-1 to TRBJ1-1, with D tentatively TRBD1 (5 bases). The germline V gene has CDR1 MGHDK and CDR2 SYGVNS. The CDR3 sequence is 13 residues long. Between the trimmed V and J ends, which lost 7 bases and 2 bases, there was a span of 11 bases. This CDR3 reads CASMSGFNTEAFF. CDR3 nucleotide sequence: TGTGCCAGCATGTCAGGGTTCAACACTGAAGCTTTCTTT.

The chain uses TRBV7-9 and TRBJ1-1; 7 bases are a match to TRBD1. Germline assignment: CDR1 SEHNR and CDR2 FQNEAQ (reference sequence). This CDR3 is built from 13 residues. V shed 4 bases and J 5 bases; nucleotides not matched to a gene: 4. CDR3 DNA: TGTGCCAGCAGCTCGGGACAGCGGACTGAAGCTTTCTTT. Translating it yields CASSSGQRTEAFF. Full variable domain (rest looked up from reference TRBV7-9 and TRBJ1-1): DTGVSQNPRHKITKRGQNVTFRCDPISEHNRLYWYRQTLGQGPEFLTYFQNEAQLEKSRLLSDRFSAERPKGSFSTLEIQRTEQGDSAMYLCASSSGQRTEAFFGQGTRLTVV.

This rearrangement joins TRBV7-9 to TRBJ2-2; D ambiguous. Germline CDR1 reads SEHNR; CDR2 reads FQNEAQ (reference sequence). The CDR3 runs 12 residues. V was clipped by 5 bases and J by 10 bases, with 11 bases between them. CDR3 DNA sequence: TGTGCCAGCAGCCTCGAGGCCATGGAGCTGTTTTTT. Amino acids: CASSLEAMELFF. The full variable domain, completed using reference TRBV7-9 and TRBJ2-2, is DTGVSQNPRHKITKRGQNVTFRCDPISEHNRLYWYRQTLGQGPEFLTYFQNEAQLEKSRLLSDRFSAERPKGSFSTLEIQRTEQGDSAMYLCASSLEAMELFFGEGSRLTVL.

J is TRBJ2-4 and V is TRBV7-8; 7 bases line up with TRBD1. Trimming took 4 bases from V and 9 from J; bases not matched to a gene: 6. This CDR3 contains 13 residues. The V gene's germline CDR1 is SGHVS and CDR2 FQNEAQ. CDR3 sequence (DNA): TGTGCCAGCAGCTACGCACAGGGGACCATTCAGTACTTC. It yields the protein CASSYAQGTIQYF.

The CDR3 sequence is CASSTGTPNTGELFF. The CDR3 coding sequence is TGTGCCAGCAGCACCGGGACACCGAACACCGGGGAGCTGTTTTTT. The V call is TRBV9, the J call TRBJ2-2; D may be TRBD1 (6 bases). The CDR3 loop spans 15 amino acids. Per germline, CDR1 SGDLS and CDR2 YYNGEE. The V end lost 4 bases, the J end lost 0 bases, and 10 bases lay between the germline ends.

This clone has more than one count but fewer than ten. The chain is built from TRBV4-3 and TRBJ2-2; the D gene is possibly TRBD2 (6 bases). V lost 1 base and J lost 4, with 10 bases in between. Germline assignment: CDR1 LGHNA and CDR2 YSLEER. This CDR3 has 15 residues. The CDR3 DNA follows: TGCGCCAGCAGCCAAGGCGGGATAGTCACCGGGGAGCTGTTTTTT. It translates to CASSQGGIVTGELFF.

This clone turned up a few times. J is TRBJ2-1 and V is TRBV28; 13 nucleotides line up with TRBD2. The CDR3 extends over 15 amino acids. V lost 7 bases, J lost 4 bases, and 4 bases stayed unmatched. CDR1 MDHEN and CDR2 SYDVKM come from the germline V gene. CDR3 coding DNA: TGTGCCAGCATTACGGGACTAGCGGGGTACAATGAGCAGTTCTTC. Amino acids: CASITGLAGYNEQFF.

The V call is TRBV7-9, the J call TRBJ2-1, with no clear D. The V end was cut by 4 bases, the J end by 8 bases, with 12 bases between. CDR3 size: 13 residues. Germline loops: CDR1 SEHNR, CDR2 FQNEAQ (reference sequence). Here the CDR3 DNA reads TGTGCCAGCAGCTCAGACATGTCCCATGAGCAGTTCTTC. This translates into CASSSDMSHEQFF.

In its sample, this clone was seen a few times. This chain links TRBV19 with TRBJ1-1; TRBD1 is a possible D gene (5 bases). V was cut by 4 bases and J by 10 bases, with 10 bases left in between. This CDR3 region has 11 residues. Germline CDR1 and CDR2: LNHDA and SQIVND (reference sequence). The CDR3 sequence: CASSSGGPAFF. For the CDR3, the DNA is TGTGCCAGTAGTAGCGGGGGACCAGCTTTCTTT.